This is a list of T cell receptor beta chains from one sample in a study of identical twins. TCRdb processed the 5' RACE reads anew with MiXCR; each CDR3 protein has one entry. The sample lists 570,000 or so distinct CDR3 sequences, 9.6% seen once, with approximately 3.2% in the top ten. A further study also used this sample, focusing on yellow fever vaccine responses in identical twins.

The sample consisted of PBMCs. The receptors originated from a woman between 18 and 30 years old in good health. The CDR3 runs from the conserved cysteine through the conserved F or W. D genes are given only for firm matches. Some rows mark clone size as missing; the rest say once, few, many or name a class of expanded clone.

NA,NA,TRBV28,TRBJ1-5,TGTGCCAGCAGTTTATTGGGAGGTGATCAGCCCCAGCATTTT,CASSLLGGDQPQHF
NA,NA,TRBV3-1,TRBJ2-1,TGTGCCTCCACCCAAGTGCTTCGGGACGGAGTAAATACCAATGAGCAGTTCTTC,CASTQVLRDGVNTNEQFF
TRBD1,many,TRBV29-1,TRBJ2-1,TGCAGCGTTGAAGATTGGGAAGACAGGGACATCAACAATGAGCAGTTCTTC,CSVEDWEDRDINNEQFF
TRBD1,NA,TRBV29-1,TRBJ1-1,TGCAGCGTTGAAGAGGGACAGGGACTACAGAACACTGAAGCTTTCTTT,CSVEEGQGLQNTEAFF
TRBD2,NA,TRBV6-4,TRBJ2-2,TGTGCCAGCAGAACCTCTAGCGGGAGTGACTCAGGGGAGCTGTTTTTT,CASRTSSGSDSGELFF
NA,NA,TRBV3-1,TRBJ1-4,TGTGCCAGCGCCCTGGGGGCTTCTAATGAAAAACTGTTTTTT,CASALGASNEKLFF
NA,NA,TRBV6-2/TRBV6-3,TRBJ2-6,TGTGCCAGCAGACAGGCTGGGTATGGGGCCAACGTCCTGACTTTC,CASRQAGYGANVLTF
NA,many,TRBV5-1,TRBJ2-2,TGCGCCAGCAGCTTGAATTTGGACACCGGGGAGCTGTTTTTT,CASSLNLDTGELFF
TRBD2,many,TRBV7-2,TRBJ2-1,TGTGCCAGCAGCTTTACGGCGGGAGGGCCGTGGGGTGAGCAGTTCTTC,CASSFTAGGPWGEQFF
NA,many,TRBV12-3/TRBV12-4,TRBJ2-7,TGTGCCAGCAGTTTCAGTTGGGCGGGAACCGAGCAGTACTTC,CASSFSWAGTEQYF
NA,few,TRBV27,TRBJ2-7,TGTGCCAGCAGATCGGGAGGGGACAGCCGGACCTACGAGCAGTACTTC,CASRSGGDSRTYEQYF
NA,NA,TRBV6-1,TRBJ2-5,TGTGCCAGCAGGCTCGGACAGATTTGGGAGACCCAGTACTTC,CASRLGQIWETQYF
NA,few,TRBV6-6,TRBJ1-6,TGTGCCACCCTGGGACTCCCACGTTCACCCCTCCACTTT,CATLGLPRSPLHF
TRBD2,NA,TRBV29-1,TRBJ2-3,TGCAGCGTTGGCTTGCGGGGGGGCACAGATACGCAGTATTTT,CSVGLRGGTDTQYF
NA,NA,TRBV10-3,TRBJ2-7,TGTGCCATCAGTGAACCATCCGACTACGAGCAGTACTTC,CAISEPSDYEQYF
TRBD2,many,TRBV4-2,TRBJ2-1,TGTGCCAGCAGCCAAGAGGGCCCCCGACTAATAGCGGGAGGGTACAATGAGCAGTTCTTC,CASSQEGPRLIAGGYNEQFF
NA,many,TRBV10-3,TRBJ2-4,TGTGCCACCTCGGTTGGCAATGTGGCCAAAAACATTCAGTACTTC,CATSVGNVAKNIQYF
NA,NA,TRBV5-1,TRBJ2-2,TGCGCCAGCAGCTTGAGTAGCGGTGCGAACACCGGGGAGCTGTTTTTT,CASSLSSGANTGELFF
NA,NA,TRBV7-7,TRBJ2-5,TGTGCTAGCAGCACCCGGCTGGGCAGGGAACAGACCCAGTACTTC,CASSTRLGREQTQYF
NA,few,TRBV10-3,TRBJ2-2,TGTGCCATCAGTGAAAAATTGAACACCGGGGAGCTGTTTTTT,CAISEKLNTGELFF
TRBD1,many,TRBV20-1,TRBJ1-2,TGCAGTGCTGACCAACAGGGGAACGGCTATGGCTACACCTTC,CSADQQGNGYGYTF
NA,NA,TRBV5-1,TRBJ2-3,TGCGCCAGCAGCTCAGGGTATGACACAGTCCCCACAGATACGCAGTATTTT,CASSSGYDTVPTDTQYF
NA,many,TRBV28,TRBJ2-2,TGTGCCAGCAGTTCCCCAACGGGACCGCAGGGCACCGGGGAGCTGTTTTTT,CASSSPTGPQGTGELFF
NA,few,TRBV20-1,TRBJ2-7,TGCAGTGCTAGAGGATCTGGCGAGCAGTACTTC,CSARGSGEQYF
TRBD1,few,TRBV6-1,TRBJ1-2,TGTGCCAGCAACCGGGACAGCGAGAACTATGGCTACACCTTC,CASNRDSENYGYTF
NA,few,TRBV4-3,TRBJ2-3,TGCGCCAGCAGCCAAGTTTGGCCCGCAGATACGCAGTATTTT,CASSQVWPADTQYF
TRBD2,few,TRBV20-1,TRBJ2-7,TGCAGTGCTAGAGATTCGGCTAGCGGGAGGAGGACGGCCTACGAGCAGTACTTC,CSARDSASGRRTAYEQYF
TRBD2,few,TRBV5-1,TRBJ2-3,TGCGCCAGCAGCTTCGAGGAGCTTCGGTTGTCTAGCGGGAATAGGGCTACGCAGTATTTT,CASSFEELRLSSGNRATQYF
NA,NA,TRBV12-3/TRBV12-4,TRBJ1-5,TGTGCCAACCCTAAGGGGGAGCACAATCAGCCCCAGCATTTT,CANPKGEHNQPQHF
NA,NA,TRBV6-2/TRBV6-3,TRBJ2-2,TGTGCCAGCAGTTACCAGACGAACACCGGGGAGCTGTTTTTT,CASSYQTNTGELFF
TRBD2,NA,TRBV29-1,TRBJ2-7,TGCAGCGTTGGCCTAGCGGGAGGGGGCGAGCAGTACTTC,CSVGLAGGGEQYF
TRBD2,few,TRBV2,TRBJ2-6,TGTGCCAGCAGACTCACCTCCGGGGGGATCTCTGGGGCCAACGTCCTGACTTTC,CASRLTSGGISGANVLTF
TRBD1,many,TRBV5-1,TRBJ1-1,TGCGCCAGCAGCTTGGACAGGGGGAACACTGAAGCTTTCTTT,CASSLDRGNTEAFF
TRBD2,many,TRBV10-3,TRBJ2-3,TGTGCCATCAGTGAAAAGCGGGGTCACACAGATACGCAGTATTTT,CAISEKRGHTDTQYF
NA,NA,TRBV5-1,TRBJ2-2,TGCGCCAGCAGCTTGGCCAAGGGACTCCCCAACACCGGGGAGCTGTTTTTT,CASSLAKGLPNTGELFF
NA,few,TRBV30,TRBJ2-3,TGTGCCTGGAGCACAGGGAGGACAGATACGCAGTATTTT,CAWSTGRTDTQYF